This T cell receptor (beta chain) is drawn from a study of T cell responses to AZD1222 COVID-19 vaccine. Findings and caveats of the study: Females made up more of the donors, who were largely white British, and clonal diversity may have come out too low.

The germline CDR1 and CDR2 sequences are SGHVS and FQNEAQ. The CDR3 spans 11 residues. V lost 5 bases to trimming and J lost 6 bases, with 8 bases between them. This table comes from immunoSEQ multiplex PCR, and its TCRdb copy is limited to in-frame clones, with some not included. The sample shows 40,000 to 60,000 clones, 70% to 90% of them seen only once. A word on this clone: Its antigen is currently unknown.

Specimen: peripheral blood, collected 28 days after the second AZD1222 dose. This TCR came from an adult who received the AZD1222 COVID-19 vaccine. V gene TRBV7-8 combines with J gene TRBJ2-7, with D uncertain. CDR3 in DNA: TGTGCCAGCAGCCTTCTATCCGAGCAGTACTTC. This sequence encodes CASSLLSEQYF.